This T cell receptor beta chain was retrieved from a study of blood T cells in healthy people across ages. V was trimmed by 2 bases and J by 5 bases, leaving 13 bases between them. The CDR3 length is 15 residues. CDR1 is KGHSH, CDR2 LQKENI, per germline. On this clonotype itself: Its target is unknown.

The use of a sample-barcoded 5' primer and a J-beta primer mix characterized a second PCR of roughly 6 to 12 cycles. TCRdb ran MiXCR on the 5' RACE reads and lists one entry per CDR3 protein. Of about 780,000 distinct CDR3 sequences in the sample, roughly 24% were seen once. Overall study findings and caveats: In these data, TCR beta diversity tracked strongly with naive T cell percentage. Roughly linear declines in TCR beta diversity per million T cells occurred with age.

These data also featured in a second study, about T cells of mothers and their children. Turning to that study: Within related and unrelated pairs, thymic selection shapes TCR recombination output in a similar way.

This sequence was found in a boy younger than 18 in good health. Material: blood. The chain links TRBV18 to TRBJ1-5; D remains ambiguous. The CDR3: CASSPKASFDQPQHF. The CDR3 DNA reads as TGTGCCAGCTCACCAAAAGCATCTTTTGATCAGCCCCAGCATTTT.